These 16 T cell receptor beta chains were sequenced from one sample in a study of T-cell memory formation after mild COVID-19. Each CDR3 protein gets one entry after TCRdb re-called the 5' RACE reads with MiXCR. Seen here are more than 250,000 distinct CDR3 sequences, 15% to 20% observed once, and the top ten hold around 23%. Specimen: PBMCs or a T cell subset sorted from them (not recorded which). The receptors stem from a man younger than 35 who had mild COVID-19 (a few samples of this study predate the infection). Cell type and time point are not known.

This sequence joins TRBV7-9 and TRBJ2-5; TRBD2 matches at 9 bases. The V and J ends lost 8 bases and 5 bases, in that order; junction bases with no gene match: 6. Per germline, CDR1 SEHNR and CDR2 FQNEAQ (reference sequence). The CDR3 spans 13 residues. The CDR3 region has the DNA TGTGCCAGCGGGAGCGGGGGGATGGAGACCCAGTACTTC. Translating it yields CASGSGGMETQYF.

This clonotype was seen more than once but under ten times. The V and J genes are TRBV20-1 and TRBJ2-7; possibly TRBD1 for D (6 bases). V lost 3 bases and J 3 bases, leaving 12 bases between the germline ends. Germline V gene data show CDR1 as DFQATT and CDR2 as SNEGSKA (reference sequence). The CDR3 contains 13 residues. CDR3 loop: CSASNFRGYEQYF. In DNA form, the CDR3 reads TGCAGTGCTAGCAATTTCAGGGGCTACGAGCAGTACTTC.

This sequence joins TRBV10-3 and TRBJ2-7, with TRBD1 matching over 7 bases. In germline, CDR1 is ENHRY, CDR2 SYGVKD. The V segment lost 11 bases and the J segment 7 bases; nucleotides outside the gene matches: 8. There are 11 residues in the CDR3. The CDR3 loop is CASSQGWEQYF. The CDR3 DNA follows: TGTGCCTCGTCACAGGGGTGGGAGCAGTACTTC.

This clonotype was counted only a few times. The chain has TRBV4-1 and TRBJ1-2, with 8 bases lining up with TRBD1. The germline CDR1 and CDR2 sequences are MGHRA and YSYEKL. The J segment lost 6 bases and the V segment lost 8 bases, leaving 8 bases of the junction unmatched. The CDR3 is 13 residues long. CDR3 bases: TGCGCCAGCGGGTCCGGGACAGGAGATGGCTACACCTTC. This translates into CASGSGTGDGYTF.

This clonotype was found a few times. This rearrangement joins TRBV7-2 to TRBJ1-6; no definite D call. The CDR3 is 16 amino acids. Germline V gene data show CDR1 as SGHTA and CDR2 as FQGNSA. Trimming took 5 bases from V and 10 from J, leaving 21 bases between them. The CDR3 reads CASSQAQGRINSPLHF. CDR3 DNA sequence: TGTGCCAGCAGCCAGGCCCAAGGACGGATAAACTCACCCCTCCACTTT.

The J gene is TRBJ1-3, the V gene TRBV7-9; D gene unclear. Germline lookup yields CDR1 SEHNR and CDR2 FQNEAQ (reference sequence). V lost 7 bases and J 0 bases, leaving 13 bases between the germline ends. The CDR3 contains 15 residues. CDR3 sequence: CASTYRRPSGNTIYF. CDR3 DNA: TGTGCCAGCACCTACAGACGGCCCTCTGGAAACACCATATATTTT.

The sample holds a few counts of this clonotype. V and J are TRBV12-5 and TRBJ1-1; D is undetermined. The germline V and J ends were trimmed by 2 bases and 5 bases, with 12 bases remaining between them. CDR3 length: 14 amino acids. The germline CDR1 and CDR2 sequences are LGHNT and FRNRAP. CDR3 in DNA: TGTGCTAGTGGTTTGAGCCCCGGAGGGACTGAAGCTTTCTTT. Its protein is CASGLSPGGTEAFF. Complete variable domain (other parts from reference TRBV12-5 and TRBJ1-1): DARVTQTPRHKVTEMGQEVTMRCQPILGHNTVFWYRQTMMQGLELLAYFRNRAPLDDSGMPKDRFSAEMPDATLATLKIQPSEPRDSAVYFCASGLSPGGTEAFFGQGTRLTVV.

The sample holds a few counts of this clonotype. The chain couples TRBV6-2 or TRBV6-3 to TRBJ2-1; the D gene is possibly TRBD1 (7 bases). Germline lookup yields CDR1 MNHEY and CDR2 SVGEGT. This CDR3 comprises 16 residues. Trimming removed 2 bases from V and 2 bases from J, with 13 bases in between. The DNA of the CDR3 is TGTGCCAGCAGTTACGGTGCAGGGGGGCCCTACAATGAGCAGTTCTTC. This sequence encodes CASSYGAGGPYNEQFF.

The chain is built from TRBV7-2 and TRBJ2-7, with D unclear. Germline CDR1 is SGHTA and CDR2 is FQGNSA. The V and J ends lost 3 bases and 7 bases respectively, with 13 bases between them. This CDR3 spans 13 amino acids. The CDR3 sequence: CASSLVDFGEQYV. CDR3 coding DNA: TGTGCCAGCAGCTTGGTCGACTTTGGGGAGCAGTACGTC.

Only a few counts were recorded for this clonotype. V is TRBV6-4 and J is TRBJ2-1, with D hard to call. Trimming cost V 2 bases and J 8 bases, with 19 bases left between them. CDR3 length: 16 amino acids. The germline gives CDR1 MRHNA, CDR2 SNTAGT. The CDR3 spells CASSDRPDPAGDEQFF. DNA of the CDR3: TGTGCCAGCAGTGACCGTCCGGACCCAGCTGGCGATGAGCAGTTCTTC.

The gene calls are TRBV4-3 and TRBJ1-1; D is uncertain. Germline assignment: CDR1 LGHNA and CDR2 YSLEER. This CDR3 spans 16 amino acids. The germline V and J ends were trimmed by 3 bases and 5 bases, with 19 bases remaining between them. CDR3 coding DNA: TGCGCCAGCAGCCAGAAAAACGGCGGAGATGGGACTGAAGCTTTCTTT. Its protein is CASSQKNGGDGTEAFF.

CDR3 loop: CASSLKGDTEAFF. Written as DNA, the CDR3 is TGTGCCAGCAGCTTAAAAGGGGACACTGAAGCTTTCTTT. This rearrangement joins TRBV7-3 to TRBJ1-1; possible D gene TRBD1, 5 bases. V was cut by 1 base and J by 3 bases, with 6 bases left in between. This CDR3 spans 13 amino acids. CDR1 SGHTA and CDR2 FQGTGA come from the germline V gene.

This clonotype appeared a few times. The chain couples TRBV6-5 to TRBJ2-1, with TRBD2 as a possible D gene (5 bases). V lost 0 bases and J lost 6, with 12 bases in between. Germline CDR1 and CDR2: MNHEY and SVGAGI. CDR3 length: 15 amino acids. The CDR3 DNA reads TGTGCCAGCAGTTACTCGAGACGGGGTACCAATGAGCAGTTCTTC. Its translation is CASSYSRRGTNEQFF.

This clonotype appeared a few times. The gene calls are TRBV7-9 and TRBJ2-3, with D unresolved. Germline-derived CDR1 and CDR2 are SEHNR and FQNEAQ (reference sequence). The CDR3 contains 15 residues. V was trimmed by 7 bases and J by 6 bases, leaving 20 bases between them. The CDR3 nucleotides read TGTGCCAGCACCGCCGTCGATCTTGGGCCCGATACGCAGTATTTT. Encoded protein: CASTAVDLGPDTQYF.

This chain links TRBV12-3 or TRBV12-4 with TRBJ2-5; TRBD1 agrees at 7 bases. CDR3 length: 14 residues. Unmatched junction bases numbered 7, after V lost 8 bases and J lost 1 base. CDR3 sequence reads: CASRQGRFQETQYF. The CDR3 DNA reads as TGTGCCAGCCGACAGGGCAGGTTCCAAGAGACCCAGTACTTC.

The genes are TRBV7-8 and TRBJ1-2; D remains unclear. The CDR3 length is 11 residues. Germline V CDR1 and CDR2: SGHVS, FQNEAQ. Trimming pared 5 bases from V and 10 bases from J, leaving 11 bases between. The CDR3 region is CASSDTAAYTF. CDR3 DNA sequence: TGTGCCAGCAGCGACACAGCGGCCTACACCTTC.